This record concerns one T cell receptor (beta chain) sequence. The participants were between about 18 and 90 years old and came from under 25 US areas. The data are from a study of blood T cell repertoires in COVID-19. Study in general: Acute and convalescent COVID-19 samples came from the United States, Italy and Spain. Sources were T cells, B-cell-depleted T cells, or PBMCs; the material itself was cDNA or gDNA.

As handled by the study authors: Nucleated cell counts were estimated from reference gene primer amplification. Profiling relied on immunoSEQ multiplex PCR, and the TCRdb table lists in-frame clones only, not all of them. The DNA gave D and trimming, while V, J and clone size come from that table. The data hold 400,000 or so clones, with about 92% observed a single time. Germline V gene data show CDR1 as LNHDA and CDR2 as SQIVND (reference sequence). The length of the CDR3 is 14 residues. Trimming shortened V by 3 bases and J by 6 bases, and 14 bases separated the two germline ends. The clonotype was recovered from a man between 18 and 35 years old who had recovered from COVID-19. Source material: PBMCs or T cells enriched from blood (not recorded which). The chain has TRBV19 and TRBJ1-1, with a possible D match to TRBD1 (5 bases). The chain's CDR3 is CASSIDSPSAEAFF. The CDR3 DNA follows: TGTGCCAGTAGTATTGACAGTCCCTCCGCTGAAGCTTTCTTT.